The text below deals with one T cell receptor beta chain. This sample was taken from a study of T cells in tumors after PD-1 blockade. Trimming took 6 bases from V and 3 from J, leaving 16 bases between them. In germline, CDR1 is SGHTA, CDR2 FQGNSA. This CDR3 is built from 15 residues. The assay was immunoSEQ multiplex PCR, and TCRdb's table has in-frame clones only and misses some. Counted here are some 8,200 clones, about three fifths occurring once; the ten biggest clones make up over 9.5%. Time point here: second of two post-therapy site-matched biopsies roughly 8 weeks apart. This TCR derives from a human donor with basal cell carcinoma. The V and J genes are TRBV7-2 and TRBJ2-3; D is uncertain. The sequenced sample was tumor tissue, obtained after anti-PD-1 treatment. DNA of the CDR3: TGTGCCAGCAGTAATGGCGGAAAAGTTACAGATACGCAGTATTTT. This encodes CASSNGGKVTDTQYF.